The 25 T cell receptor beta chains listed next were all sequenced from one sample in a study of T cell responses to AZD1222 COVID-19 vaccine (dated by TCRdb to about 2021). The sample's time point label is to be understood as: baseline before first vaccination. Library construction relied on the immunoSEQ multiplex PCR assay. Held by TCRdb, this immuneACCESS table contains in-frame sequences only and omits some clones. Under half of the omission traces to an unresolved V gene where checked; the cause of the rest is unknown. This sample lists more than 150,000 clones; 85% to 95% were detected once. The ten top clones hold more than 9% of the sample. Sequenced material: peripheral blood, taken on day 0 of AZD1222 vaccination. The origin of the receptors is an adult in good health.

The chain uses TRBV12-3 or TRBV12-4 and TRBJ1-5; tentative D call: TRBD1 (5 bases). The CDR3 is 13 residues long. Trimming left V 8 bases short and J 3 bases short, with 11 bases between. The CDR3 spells CASQFGTNQPQHF. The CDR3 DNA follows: TGTGCCAGCCAGTTTGGGACCAATCAGCCCCAGCATTTT.

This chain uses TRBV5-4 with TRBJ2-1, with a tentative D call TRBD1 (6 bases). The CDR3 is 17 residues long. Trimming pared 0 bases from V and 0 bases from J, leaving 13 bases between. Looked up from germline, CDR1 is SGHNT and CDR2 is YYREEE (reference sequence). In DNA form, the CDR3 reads TGTGCCAGCAGCTTGGAGATGGGGGCGCGCTCCTACAATGAGCAGTTCTTC. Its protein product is CASSLEMGARSYNEQFF.

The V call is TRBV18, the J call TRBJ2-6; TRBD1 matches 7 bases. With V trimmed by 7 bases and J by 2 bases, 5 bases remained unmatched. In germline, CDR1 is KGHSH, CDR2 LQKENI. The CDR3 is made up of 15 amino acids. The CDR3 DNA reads TGTGCCAGCTTAGGTCAGGGGGCTGGGGCCAACGTCCTGACTTTC. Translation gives CASLGQGAGANVLTF.

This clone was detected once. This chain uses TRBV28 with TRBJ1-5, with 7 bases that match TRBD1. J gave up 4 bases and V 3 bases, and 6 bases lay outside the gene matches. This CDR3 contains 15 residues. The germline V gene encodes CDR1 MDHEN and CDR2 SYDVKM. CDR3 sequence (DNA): TGTGCCAGCAGTTTTGGGACAGTGGGTAATCAGCCCCAGCATTTT. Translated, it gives CASSFGTVGNQPQHF.

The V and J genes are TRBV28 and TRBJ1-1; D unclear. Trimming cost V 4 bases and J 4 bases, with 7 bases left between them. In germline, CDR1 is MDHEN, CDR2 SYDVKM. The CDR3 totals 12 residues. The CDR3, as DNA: TGTGCCAGCAGTTCTGCGGGCACTGAAGCTTTCTTT. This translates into CASSSAGTEAFF.

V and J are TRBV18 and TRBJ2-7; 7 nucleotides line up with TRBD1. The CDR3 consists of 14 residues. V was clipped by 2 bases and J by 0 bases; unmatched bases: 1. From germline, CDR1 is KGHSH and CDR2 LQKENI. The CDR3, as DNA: TGTGCCAGCTCACCAGGGACAGCCTCCTACGAGCAGTACGTC. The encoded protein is CASSPGTASYEQYV.

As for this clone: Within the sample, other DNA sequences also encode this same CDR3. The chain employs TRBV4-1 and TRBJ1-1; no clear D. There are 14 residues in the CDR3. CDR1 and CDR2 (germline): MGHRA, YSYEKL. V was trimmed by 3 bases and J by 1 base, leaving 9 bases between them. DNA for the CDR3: TGCGCCAGCAGCCATCCCGGGAAGAACACTGAAGCTTTCTTT. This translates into CASSHPGKNTEAFF.

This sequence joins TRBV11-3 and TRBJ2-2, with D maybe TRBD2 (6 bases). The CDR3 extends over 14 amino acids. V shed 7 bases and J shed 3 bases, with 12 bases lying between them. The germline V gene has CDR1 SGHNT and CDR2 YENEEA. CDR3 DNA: TGTGCCAGCAAGGCGGGGCTTTACACCGGGGAGCTGTTTTTT. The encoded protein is CASKAGLYTGELFF.

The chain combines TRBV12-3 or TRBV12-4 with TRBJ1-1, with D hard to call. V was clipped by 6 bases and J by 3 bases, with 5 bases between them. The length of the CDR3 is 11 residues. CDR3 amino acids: CASRLDTEAFF. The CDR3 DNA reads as TGTGCCAGCAGGTTGGACACTGAAGCTTTCTTT.

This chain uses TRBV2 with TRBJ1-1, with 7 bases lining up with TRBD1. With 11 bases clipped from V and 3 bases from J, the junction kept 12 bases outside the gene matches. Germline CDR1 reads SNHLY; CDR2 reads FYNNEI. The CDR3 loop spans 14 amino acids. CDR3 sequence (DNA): TGTGCCTCACAGAGGCAGGGGGGATACACTGAAGCTTTCTTT. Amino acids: CASQRQGGYTEAFF.

The CDR3 is CASSDGPRTQYF. As DNA, the CDR3 is TGTGCCAGCAGTGATGGGCCACGGACCCAGTACTTC. This rearrangement joins TRBV25-1 to TRBJ2-5; D ambiguous. Germline CDR1 and CDR2: MGHDK and SYGVNS. V lost 3 bases, J lost 7 bases, and 9 bases lay in between. This CDR3 spans 12 amino acids.

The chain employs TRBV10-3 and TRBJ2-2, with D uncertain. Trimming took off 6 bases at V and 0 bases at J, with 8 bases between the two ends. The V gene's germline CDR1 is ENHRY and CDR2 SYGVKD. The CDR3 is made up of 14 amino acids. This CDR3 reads CAIRKITNTGELFF. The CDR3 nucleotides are TGTGCCATCAGGAAAATAACGAACACCGGGGAGCTGTTTTTT.

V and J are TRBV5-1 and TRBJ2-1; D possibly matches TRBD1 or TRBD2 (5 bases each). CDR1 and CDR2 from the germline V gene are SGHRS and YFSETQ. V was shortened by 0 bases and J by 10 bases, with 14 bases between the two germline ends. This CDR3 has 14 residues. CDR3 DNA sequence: TGCGCCAGCAGCTTGGGGGACCAACATTCCGAGCAGTTCTTC. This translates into CASSLGDQHSEQFF. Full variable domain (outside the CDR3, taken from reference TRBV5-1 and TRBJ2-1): KAGVTQTPRYLIKTRGQQVTLSCSPISGHRSVSWYQQTPGQGLQFLFEYFSETQRNKGNFPGRFSGRQFSNSRSEMNVSTLELGDSALYLCASSLGDQHSEQFFGPGTRLTVL.

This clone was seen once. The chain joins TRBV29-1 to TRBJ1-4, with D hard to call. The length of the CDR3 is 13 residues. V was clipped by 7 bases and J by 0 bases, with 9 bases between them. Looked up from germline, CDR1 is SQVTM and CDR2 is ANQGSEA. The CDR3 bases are TGCAGCGCCCTCACCCCAACTAATGAAAAACTGTTTTTT. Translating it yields CSALTPTNEKLFF.

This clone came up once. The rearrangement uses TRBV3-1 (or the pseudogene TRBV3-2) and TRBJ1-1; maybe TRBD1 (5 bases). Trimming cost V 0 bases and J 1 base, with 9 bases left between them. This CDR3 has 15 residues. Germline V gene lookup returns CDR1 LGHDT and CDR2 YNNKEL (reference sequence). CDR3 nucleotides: TGTGCCAGCAGCCAAGATCCGGGGACGAACACTGAAGCTTTCTTT. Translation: CASSQDPGTNTEAFF.

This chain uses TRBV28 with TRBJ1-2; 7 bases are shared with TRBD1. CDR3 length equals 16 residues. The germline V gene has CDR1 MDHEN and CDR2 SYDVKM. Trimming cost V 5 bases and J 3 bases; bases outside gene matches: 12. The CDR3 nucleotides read TGTGCCAGCAGTCTAAACGCAGGGGGGGGTGACTATGGCTACACCTTC. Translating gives CASSLNAGGGDYGYTF.

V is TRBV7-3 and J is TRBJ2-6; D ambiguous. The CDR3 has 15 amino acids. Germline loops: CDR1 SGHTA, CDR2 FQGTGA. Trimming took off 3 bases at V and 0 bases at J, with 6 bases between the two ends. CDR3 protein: CASSLTDSGANVLTF. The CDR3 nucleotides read TGTGCCAGCAGCTTGACTGACTCTGGGGCCAACGTCCTGACTTTC.

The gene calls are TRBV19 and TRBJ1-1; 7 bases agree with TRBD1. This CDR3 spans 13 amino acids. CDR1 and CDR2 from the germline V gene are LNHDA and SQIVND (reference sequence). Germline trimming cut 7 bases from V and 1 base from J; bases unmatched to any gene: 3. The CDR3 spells CASTRQGNTEAFF. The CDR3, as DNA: TGTGCCAGTACCAGACAGGGGAACACTGAAGCTTTCTTT.

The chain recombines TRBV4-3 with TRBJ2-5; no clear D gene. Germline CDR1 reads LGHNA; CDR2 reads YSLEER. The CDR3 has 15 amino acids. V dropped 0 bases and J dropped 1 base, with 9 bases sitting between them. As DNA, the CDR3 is TGCGCCAGCAGCCAAGACCCGACTCCCCAAGAGACCCAGTACTTC. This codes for CASSQDPTPQETQYF.

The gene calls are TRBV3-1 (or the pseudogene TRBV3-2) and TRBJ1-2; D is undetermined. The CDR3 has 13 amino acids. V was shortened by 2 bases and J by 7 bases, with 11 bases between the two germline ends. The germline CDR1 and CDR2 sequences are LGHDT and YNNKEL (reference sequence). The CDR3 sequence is CASSQPLAGGYTF. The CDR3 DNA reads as TGTGCCAGCAGCCAACCCTTAGCGGGTGGCTACACCTTC.

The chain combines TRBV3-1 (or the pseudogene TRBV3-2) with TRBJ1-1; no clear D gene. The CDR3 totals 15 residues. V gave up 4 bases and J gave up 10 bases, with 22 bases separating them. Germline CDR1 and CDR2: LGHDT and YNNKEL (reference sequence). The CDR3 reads CASSPQGWSVEPAFF. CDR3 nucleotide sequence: TGTGCCAGCAGCCCACAAGGCTGGAGCGTCGAGCCAGCTTTCTTT.

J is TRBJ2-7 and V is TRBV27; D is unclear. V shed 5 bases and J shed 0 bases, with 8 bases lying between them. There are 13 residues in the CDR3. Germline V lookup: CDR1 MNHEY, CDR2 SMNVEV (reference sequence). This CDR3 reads CASSTLISYEQYF. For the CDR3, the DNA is TGTGCCAGCAGTACCCTTATCTCCTACGAGCAGTACTTC.

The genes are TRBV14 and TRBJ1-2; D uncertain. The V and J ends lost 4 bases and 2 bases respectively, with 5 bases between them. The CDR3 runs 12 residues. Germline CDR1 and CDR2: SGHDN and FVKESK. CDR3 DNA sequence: TGTGCCAGCAGCCGGGAGAACTATGGCTACACCTTC. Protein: CASSRENYGYTF.

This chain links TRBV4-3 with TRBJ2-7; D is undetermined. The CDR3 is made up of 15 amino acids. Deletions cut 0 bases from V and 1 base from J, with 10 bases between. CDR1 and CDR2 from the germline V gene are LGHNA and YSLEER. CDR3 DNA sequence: TGCGCCAGCAGCCAAGATCTTGATGGATCCTACGAGCAGTACGTC. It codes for CASSQDLDGSYEQYV.

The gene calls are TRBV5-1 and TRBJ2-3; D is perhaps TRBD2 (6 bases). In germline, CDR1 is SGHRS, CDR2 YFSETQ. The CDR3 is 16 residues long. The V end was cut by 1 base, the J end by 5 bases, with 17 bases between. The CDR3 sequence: CASSLFGGGRLDTQYF. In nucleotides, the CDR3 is TGCGCCAGCAGCTTGTTTGGGGGAGGAAGGTTAGATACGCAGTATTTT.